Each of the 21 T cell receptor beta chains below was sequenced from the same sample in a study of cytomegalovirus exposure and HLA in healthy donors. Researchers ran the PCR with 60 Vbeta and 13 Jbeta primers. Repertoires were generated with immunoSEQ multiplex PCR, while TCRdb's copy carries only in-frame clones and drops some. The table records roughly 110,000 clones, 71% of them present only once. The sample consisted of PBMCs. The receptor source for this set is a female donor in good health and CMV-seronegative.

CDR3 sequence: CATSGQPGYEQYF. CDR3 DNA sequence: TGTGCCACCTCCGGACAGCCCGGCTACGAGCAGTACTTC. This chain uses TRBV10-3 with TRBJ2-7, with D maybe TRBD1 (6 bases). V was trimmed by 10 bases and J by 3 bases, leaving 16 bases between them. The CDR3 spans 13 residues. Germline V gene data show CDR1 as ENHRY and CDR2 as SYGVKD.

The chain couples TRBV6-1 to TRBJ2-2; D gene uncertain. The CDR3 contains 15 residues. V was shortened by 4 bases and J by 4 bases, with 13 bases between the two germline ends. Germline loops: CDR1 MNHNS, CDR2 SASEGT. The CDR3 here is CASSGIRAITGELFF. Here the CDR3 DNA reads TGTGCCAGCAGTGGAATCCGCGCCATCACCGGGGAGCTGTTTTTT.

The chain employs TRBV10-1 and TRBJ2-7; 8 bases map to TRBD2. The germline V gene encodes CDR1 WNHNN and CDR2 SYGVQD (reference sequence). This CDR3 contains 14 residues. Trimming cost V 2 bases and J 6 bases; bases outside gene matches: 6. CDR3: CASSEERELGEQYF. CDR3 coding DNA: TGCGCCAGCAGTGAGGAGCGGGAGCTCGGCGAGCAGTACTTC.

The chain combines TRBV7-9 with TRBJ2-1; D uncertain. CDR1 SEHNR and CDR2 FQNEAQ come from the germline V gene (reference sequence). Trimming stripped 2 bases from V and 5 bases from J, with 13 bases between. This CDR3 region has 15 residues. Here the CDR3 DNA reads TGTGCCAGCAGCTTAATTACCGCTAGACACAATGAGCAGTTCTTC. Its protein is CASSLITARHNEQFF.

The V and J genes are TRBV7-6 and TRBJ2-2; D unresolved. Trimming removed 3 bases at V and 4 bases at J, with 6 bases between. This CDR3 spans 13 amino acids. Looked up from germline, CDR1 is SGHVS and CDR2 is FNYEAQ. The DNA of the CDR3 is TGTGCCAGCAGCTTTGGAGCCACCGGGGAGCTGTTTTTT. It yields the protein CASSFGATGELFF.

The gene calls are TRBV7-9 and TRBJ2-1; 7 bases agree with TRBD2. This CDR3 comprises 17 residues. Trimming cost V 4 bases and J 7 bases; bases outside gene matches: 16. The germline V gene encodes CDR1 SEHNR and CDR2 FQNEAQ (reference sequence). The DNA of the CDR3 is TGTGCCAGCAGCTCCCTCTTGGGGGGGGGAATGGATAATGAGCAGTTCTTC. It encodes CASSSLLGGGMDNEQFF.

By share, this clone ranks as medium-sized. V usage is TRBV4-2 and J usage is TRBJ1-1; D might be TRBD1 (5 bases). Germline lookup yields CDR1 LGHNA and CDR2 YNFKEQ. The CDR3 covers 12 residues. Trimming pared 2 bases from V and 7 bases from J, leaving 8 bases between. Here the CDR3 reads CASSQNRHEAFF. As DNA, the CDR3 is TGTGCCAGCAGCCAAAACAGGCATGAAGCTTTCTTT.

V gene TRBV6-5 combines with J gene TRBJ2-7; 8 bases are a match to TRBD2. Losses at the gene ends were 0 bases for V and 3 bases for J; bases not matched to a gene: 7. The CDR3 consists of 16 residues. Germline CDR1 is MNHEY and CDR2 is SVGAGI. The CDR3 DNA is TGTGCCAGCAGTTACTCCTTCAGCGGGAGAATCTACGAGCAGTACTTC. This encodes CASSYSFSGRIYEQYF.

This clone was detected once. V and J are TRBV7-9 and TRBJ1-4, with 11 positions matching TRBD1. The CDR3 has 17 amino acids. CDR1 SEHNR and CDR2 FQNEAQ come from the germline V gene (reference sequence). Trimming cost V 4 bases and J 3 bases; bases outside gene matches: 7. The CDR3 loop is CASSSGQGAMANEKLFF. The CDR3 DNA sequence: TGTGCCAGCAGCTCTGGACAGGGGGCGATGGCTAATGAAAAACTGTTTTTT. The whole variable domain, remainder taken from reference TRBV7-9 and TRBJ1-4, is DTGVSQNPRHKITKRGQNVTFRCDPISEHNRLYWYRQTLGQGPEFLTYFQNEAQLEKSRLLSDRFSAERPKGSFSTLEIQRTEQGDSAMYLCASSSGQGAMANEKLFFGSGTQLSVL.

CDR3 in DNA: TGTGCCAGCAGCCCGATGGCTGGCGGCTACTATGGCTACACCTTC. Its protein is CASSPMAGGYYGYTF. The V and J genes are TRBV5-6 and TRBJ1-2; D not certain. From germline, CDR1 is SGHDT and CDR2 YYEEEE. Trimming took off 4 bases at V and 3 bases at J, with 16 bases between the two ends. The CDR3 covers 15 residues.

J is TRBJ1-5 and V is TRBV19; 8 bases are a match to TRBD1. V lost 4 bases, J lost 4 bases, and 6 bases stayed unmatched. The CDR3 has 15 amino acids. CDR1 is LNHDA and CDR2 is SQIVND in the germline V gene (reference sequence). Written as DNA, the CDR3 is TGTGCCAGTAGTACAAATAGACAGGGGAATCAGCCCCAGCATTTT. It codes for CASSTNRQGNQPQHF.

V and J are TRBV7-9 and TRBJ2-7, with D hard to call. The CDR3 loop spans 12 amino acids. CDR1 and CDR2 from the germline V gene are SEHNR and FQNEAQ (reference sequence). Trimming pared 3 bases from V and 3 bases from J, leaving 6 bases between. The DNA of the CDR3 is TGTGCCAGCAGCTTGTCTAACTACGAGCAGTACTTC. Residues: CASSLSNYEQYF.

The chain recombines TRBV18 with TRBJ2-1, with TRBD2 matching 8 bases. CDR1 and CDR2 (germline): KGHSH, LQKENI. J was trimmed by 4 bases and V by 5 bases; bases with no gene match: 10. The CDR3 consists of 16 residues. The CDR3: CASSGLAGHLYNEQFF. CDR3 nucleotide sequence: TGTGCCAGCTCAGGGTTAGCGGGACACCTTTACAATGAGCAGTTCTTC.

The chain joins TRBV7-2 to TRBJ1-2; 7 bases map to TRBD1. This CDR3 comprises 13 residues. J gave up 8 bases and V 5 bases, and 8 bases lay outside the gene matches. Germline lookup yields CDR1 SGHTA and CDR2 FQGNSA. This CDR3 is CASSLDRQVGYTF. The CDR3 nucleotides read TGTGCCAGCAGCCTGGACAGGCAAGTAGGCTACACCTTC.

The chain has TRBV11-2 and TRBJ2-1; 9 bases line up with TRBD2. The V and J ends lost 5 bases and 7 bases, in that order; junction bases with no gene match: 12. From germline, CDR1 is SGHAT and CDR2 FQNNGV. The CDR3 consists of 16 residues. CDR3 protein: CASSMEGGGAWNEQFF. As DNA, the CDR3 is TGTGCCAGCAGCATGGAGGGCGGGGGGGCATGGAATGAGCAGTTCTTC.

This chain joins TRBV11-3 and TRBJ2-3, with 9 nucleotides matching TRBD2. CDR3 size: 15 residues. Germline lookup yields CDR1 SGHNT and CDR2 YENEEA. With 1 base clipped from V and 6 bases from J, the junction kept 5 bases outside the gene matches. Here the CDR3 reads CASSLVSGGPDTQYF. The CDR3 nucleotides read TGTGCCAGCAGCTTAGTAAGCGGGGGGCCGGATACGCAGTATTTT.

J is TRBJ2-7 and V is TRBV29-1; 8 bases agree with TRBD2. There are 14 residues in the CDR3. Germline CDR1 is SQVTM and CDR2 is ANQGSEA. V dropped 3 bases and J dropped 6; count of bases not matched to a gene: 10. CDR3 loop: CSVDPGSGIAEQYF. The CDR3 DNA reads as TGCAGCGTTGATCCAGGTAGCGGGATTGCCGAGCAGTACTTC.

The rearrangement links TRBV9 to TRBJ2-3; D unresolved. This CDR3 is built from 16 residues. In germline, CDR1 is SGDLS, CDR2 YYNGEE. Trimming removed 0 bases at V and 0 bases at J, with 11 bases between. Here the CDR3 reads CASSVGVTSSTDTQYF. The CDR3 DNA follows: TGTGCCAGCAGCGTAGGCGTCACTTCTAGCACAGATACGCAGTATTTT.

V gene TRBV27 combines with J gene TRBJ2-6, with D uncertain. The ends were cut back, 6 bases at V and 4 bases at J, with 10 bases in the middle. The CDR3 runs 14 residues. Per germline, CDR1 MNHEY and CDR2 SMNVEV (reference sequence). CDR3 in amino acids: CASSDGAGANVLTF. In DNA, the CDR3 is TGTGCCAGCAGCGACGGAGCGGGGGCCAACGTCCTGACTTTC.

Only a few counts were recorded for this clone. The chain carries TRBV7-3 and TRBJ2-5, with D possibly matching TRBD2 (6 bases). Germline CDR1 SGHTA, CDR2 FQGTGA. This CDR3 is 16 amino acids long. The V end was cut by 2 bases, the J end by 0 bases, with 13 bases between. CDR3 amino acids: CASSLGLQANQETQYF. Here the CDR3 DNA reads TGTGCCAGCAGCTTAGGACTACAGGCGAACCAAGAGACCCAGTACTTC. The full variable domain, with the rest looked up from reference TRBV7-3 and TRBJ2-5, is GAGVSQTPSNKVTEKGKYVELRCDPISGHTALYWYRQSLGQGPEFLIYFQGTGAADDSGLPNDRFFAVRPEGSVSTLKIQRTERGDSAVYLCASSLGLQANQETQYFGPGTRLLVL.

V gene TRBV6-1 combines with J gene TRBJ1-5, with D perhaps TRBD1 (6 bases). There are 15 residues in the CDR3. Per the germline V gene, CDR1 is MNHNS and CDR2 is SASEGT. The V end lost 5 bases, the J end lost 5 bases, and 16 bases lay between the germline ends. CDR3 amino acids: CASSLQGPLYQPQHF. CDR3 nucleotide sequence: TGTGCCAGCAGTTTACAGGGACCTCTGTATCAGCCCCAGCATTTT.